This T cell receptor beta chain was captured by sequencing in a study of control samples from healthy donors and cancer patients. Data came from immunoSEQ multiplex PCR; TCRdb stores just in-frame clones and leaves some out. Of some 150,000 clones listed, 94% are singletons. After removal of 4 bases from V and 1 base from J, the junction contained 16 bases not matched to a gene. The CDR3 has 19 residues. Germline-derived CDR1 and CDR2 are SGDLS and YYNGEE. The source material was blood. V gene TRBV9 combines with J gene TRBJ1-1, with 10 bases lining up with TRBD1. The receptor comes from a man aged 40-49 years in good health. The CDR3, as DNA: TGTGCCAGCAGCCCACGAACCGGGACAGGGGTCCTATCGAACACTGAAGCTTTCTTT. This translates into CASSPRTGTGVLSNTEAFF.